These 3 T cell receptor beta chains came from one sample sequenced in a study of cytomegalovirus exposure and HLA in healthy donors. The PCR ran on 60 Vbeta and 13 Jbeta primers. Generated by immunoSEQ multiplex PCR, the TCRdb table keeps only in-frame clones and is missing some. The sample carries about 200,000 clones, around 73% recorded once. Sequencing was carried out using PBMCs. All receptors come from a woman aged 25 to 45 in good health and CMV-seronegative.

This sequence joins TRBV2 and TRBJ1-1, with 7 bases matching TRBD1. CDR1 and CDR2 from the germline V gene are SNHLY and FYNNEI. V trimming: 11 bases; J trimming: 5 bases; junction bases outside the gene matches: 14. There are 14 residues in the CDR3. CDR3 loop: CASQSDRPRTEAFF. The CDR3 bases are TGTGCCTCACAATCGGACAGGCCGAGAACTGAAGCTTTCTTT.

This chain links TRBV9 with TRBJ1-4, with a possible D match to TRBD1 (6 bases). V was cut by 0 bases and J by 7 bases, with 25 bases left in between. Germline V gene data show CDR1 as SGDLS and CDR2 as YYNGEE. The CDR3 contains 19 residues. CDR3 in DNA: TGTGCCAGCAGCGTAGACAGGGAAGTCTCCCCCCCGGTCGGTGAAAAACTGTTTTTT. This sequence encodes CASSVDREVSPPVGEKLFF.

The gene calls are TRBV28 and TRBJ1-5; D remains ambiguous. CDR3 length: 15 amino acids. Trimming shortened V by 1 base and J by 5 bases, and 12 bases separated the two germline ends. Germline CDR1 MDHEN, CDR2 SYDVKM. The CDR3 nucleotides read TGTGCCAGCAGTTTATTGATCTCTCGGTATCAGCCCCAGCATTTT. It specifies CASSLLISRYQPQHF.